The sequence of this T cell receptor beta chain was determined in a study of CD8+ T cells in alopecia areata. Broader study findings: Elevated clonality characterized lesional scalp relative to normal scalp, particularly in alopecia totalis/universalis.

About this clone itself: Its antigen is undetermined.

RNA extraction was followed by reverse transcription into cDNA, which acted as the sequencing template. TCRdb's table, derived via immunoSEQ multiplex PCR, lists solely in-frame clones and lacks some. The sample shows some 96,000 clones, 50% to 75% of them seen only once. The CDR3 covers 13 residues. Trimming cost V 7 bases and J 8 bases; bases outside gene matches: 11. Germline loops: CDR1 SQVTM, CDR2 ANQGSEA. Treatment given: oral pan-JAK inhibitor, 5-10 mg twice daily. This TCR was recovered from a human donor with alopecia areata. The sequences come from CD8+ T cells sorted from blood, collected at week 4, from a patient treated with tofacitinib. The chain carries TRBV29-1 and TRBJ2-1; TRBD1 aligns across 7 bases. DNA of the CDR3: TGCAGCGCCGATAGGGACAGAGAGGATGAGCAGTTCTTC. As protein: CSADRDREDEQFF.